Presented here are 3 T cell receptor beta chains from one specimen sequenced in a study of identical twins. In TCRdb, the 5' RACE reads were re-called with MiXCR into one record per CDR3 protein. The table shows roughly 710,000 distinct CDR3 sequences, with roughly 6% occurring only once. Material: naive T cells sorted from blood. The receptors come from a man younger than 35 in good health.

This clonotype appeared many times. The CDR3 DNA is TGTGCCAGGAAATTGAGGGACACTGAAGCTTTCTTT. Amino acids: CARKLRDTEAFF. V usage is TRBV2 and J usage is TRBJ1-1; D unresolved. The CDR3 is 12 amino acids. CDR1 SNHLY and CDR2 FYNNEI come from the germline V gene. The ends were cut back, 9 bases at V and 3 bases at J, with 11 bases in the middle.

V usage is TRBV20-1 and J usage is TRBJ1-5, with D tentatively TRBD1 (6 bases). Germline lookup yields CDR1 DFQATT and CDR2 SNEGSKA (reference sequence). The CDR3 runs to 15 residues. With 4 bases removed from V and 4 bases from J, the gap between germline ends came to 17 bases. The CDR3 DNA reads TGCAGTGCTATCGGACAGCTCAGCCAAAATCAGCCCCAGCATTTT. This translates into CSAIGQLSQNQPQHF.

This sequence joins TRBV10-3 and TRBJ2-7; 7 bases are shared with TRBD2. With 1 base clipped from V and 4 bases from J, the junction kept 13 bases outside the gene matches. Germline values: CDR1 ENHRY, CDR2 SYGVKD. The CDR3 covers 17 residues. The CDR3 nucleotides read TGTGCCATCAGTGAGTTCACTCTTGGCAGCGGGACGTACGAGCAGTACTTC. Amino acids: CAISEFTLGSGTYEQYF.